These 14 T cell receptor beta chains came from one sample sequenced in a study of CD8 T cells in ankylosing spondylitis. These receptors lack a known antigen. TCRdb processed the 5' RACE reads anew with MiXCR; each CDR3 protein has one entry. The table shows a few hundred thousand distinct CDR3 sequences, with about a sixth occurring only once. Study observations and caveats: What appeared characteristic of ankylosing spondylitis blood was a TCR beta motif of seven to nine highly homologous variants.

Sequencing used blood, either unsorted or a sorted T cell fraction (not recorded which). These receptors all come from a male donor with ankylosing spondylitis.

This clonotype has a handful of counts. The V call is TRBV5-1, the J call TRBJ1-2, with unresolved D. The CDR3 is 14 amino acids. Per the germline V gene, CDR1 is SGHRS and CDR2 is YFSETQ. Trimming removed 0 bases at V and 4 bases at J, with 10 bases between. Written as DNA, the CDR3 is TGCGCCAGCAGCTTGGACACGGCCCTCTATGGCTACACCTTC. As protein: CASSLDTALYGYTF.

This clonotype was counted between two and nine times. The chain couples TRBV6-4 to TRBJ2-4; the match to TRBD1 covers 7 bases. CDR3 length equals 14 residues. J was trimmed by 0 bases and V by 9 bases; bases with no gene match: 5. Looked up from germline, CDR1 is MRHNA and CDR2 is SNTAGT. In DNA, the CDR3 is TGTGCCAGAGACAGGGAACTAGCCAAAAACATTCAGTACTTC. The encoded protein is CARDRELAKNIQYF.

This clonotype was picked up a small number of times. This chain links TRBV19 with TRBJ2-1; D tentatively reads TRBD1 or TRBD2 (5 bases each). This CDR3 spans 17 amino acids. Trimming removed 0 bases from V and 4 bases from J, with 16 bases in between. Germline V gene lookup returns CDR1 LNHDA and CDR2 SQIVND (reference sequence). CDR3: CASSIDSVGPGYNEQFF. CDR3 DNA: TGTGCCAGTAGTATAGACTCAGTGGGACCTGGATACAATGAGCAGTTCTTC.

This chain links TRBV30 with TRBJ1-1, with 8 bases identical to TRBD1. J gave up 1 base and V 2 bases, and 3 bases lay outside the gene matches. Germline-derived CDR1 and CDR2 are GTSNPN and SVGIG (reference sequence). The CDR3 runs to 14 residues. CDR3 DNA sequence: TGTGCCTGGAGTACGACAGGGGCGAACACTGAAGCTTTCTTT. Translating it yields CAWSTTGANTEAFF.

This clonotype was observed many times. V and J are TRBV7-9 and TRBJ1-1, with D unresolved. The CDR3 loop spans 13 amino acids. The germline V gene has CDR1 SEHNR and CDR2 FQNEAQ (reference sequence). The V gene lost 5 bases and the J gene lost 5 bases, with 12 bases spanning the gap. Here the CDR3 reads CASSPPGDTEAFF. The CDR3 nucleotides are TGTGCCAGCAGCCCTCCCGGGGATACTGAAGCTTTCTTT. Full variable domain (missing parts from reference TRBV7-9 and TRBJ1-1): DTGVSQNPRHKITKRGQNVTFRCDPISEHNRLYWYRQTLGQGPEFLTYFQNEAQLEKSRLLSDRFSAERPKGSFSTLEIQRTEQGDSAMYLCASSPPGDTEAFFGQGTRLTVV.

The V gene is TRBV6-2 or TRBV6-3, the J gene TRBJ2-2; D not resolved. Trimming shortened V by 2 bases and J by 3 bases, and 7 bases separated the two germline ends. Germline assignment: CDR1 MNHEY and CDR2 SVGEGT. This CDR3 contains 14 residues. The CDR3 DNA sequence: TGTGCCAGCAGTTACACGCCCGACACCGGGGAGCTGTTTTTT. Protein product: CASSYTPDTGELFF.

The chain combines TRBV28 with TRBJ2-7; 7 bases align to TRBD1. Germline CDR1 MDHEN, CDR2 SYDVKM. CDR3 length: 17 residues. Trimming removed 5 bases from V and 0 bases from J; junction bases left unmatched: 13. In DNA, the CDR3 is TGTGCCAGCAGTAGCCGGGACAGCGAGCTTAGCTCCTACGAGCAGTACTTC. Translating it yields CASSSRDSELSSYEQYF.

This rearrangement joins TRBV5-6 to TRBJ2-6, with TRBD2 matching 7 bases. This CDR3 has 17 residues. Trimming cost V 2 bases and J 0 bases; bases outside gene matches: 5. The germline V gene has CDR1 SGHDT and CDR2 YYEEEE. The CDR3 loop is CASSLFSGLSGANVLTF. The CDR3 nucleotides read TGTGCCAGCAGCTTATTTAGCGGGCTCTCTGGGGCCAACGTCCTGACTTTC. Filled out from reference TRBV5-6 and TRBJ2-6, the complete variable domain reads DAGVTQSPTHLIKTRGQQVTLRCSPKSGHDTVSWYQQALGQGPQFIFQYYEEEERQRGNFPDRFSGHQFPNYSSELNVNALLLGDSALYLCASSLFSGLSGANVLTFGAGSRLTVL.

This chain links TRBV5-5 with TRBJ2-7; 13 nucleotides match TRBD2. CDR1 and CDR2 from the germline V gene are SGHKS and YYEKEE (reference sequence). The V segment lost 0 bases and the J segment 4 bases; nucleotides outside the gene matches: 4. The CDR3 totals 16 residues. CDR3 loop: CASSLGTSGSAYEQYF. The DNA of the CDR3 is TGTGCCAGCAGCTTGGGGACTAGCGGGAGTGCTTACGAGCAGTACTTC.

This clonotype appeared a few times. J is TRBJ2-1 and V is TRBV12-3 or TRBV12-4, with D perhaps TRBD2 (5 bases). Trimming pared 1 base from V and 0 bases from J, leaving 10 bases between. The CDR3 sequence is 16 residues long. The CDR3 loop is CASSLGGLSSYNEQFF. The CDR3 DNA is TGTGCCAGCAGTTTAGGAGGGCTGAGCTCCTACAATGAGCAGTTCTTC.

Worth noting for this clonotype: No DNA is shown, since the ends of the CDR3 on it are uncertain; the CDR3 is the one TCRdb lists. V gene TRBV5-4 combines with J gene TRBJ2-2; TRBD2, the D gene given by the table, was not confirmed from the DNA. Germline-derived CDR1 and CDR2 are SGHNT and YYREEE (reference sequence). A total of 16 residues make up the CDR3, ends included. Here the CDR3 reads CASSPSGVVTGELFFF.

This clonotype appeared many times. The chain recombines TRBV29-1 with TRBJ2-7; TRBD1 matches at 7 bases. The CDR3 loop spans 15 amino acids. Germline lookup yields CDR1 SQVTM and CDR2 ANQGSEA. The V segment lost 1 base and the J segment 2 bases; nucleotides outside the gene matches: 8. Here the CDR3 reads CSVEVSGQTTYEQYF. Here the CDR3 DNA reads TGCAGCGTTGAAGTTTCGGGACAGACCACCTACGAGCAGTACTTC.

This clonotype appeared a few times. This sequence joins TRBV28 and TRBJ2-7; 7 bases map to TRBD2. Trimming at V came to 7 bases and at J to 0 bases, leaving 15 bases not matched to a gene. CDR3 size: 17 residues. Germline CDR1 reads MDHEN; CDR2 reads SYDVKM. The CDR3 reads CASTHGAGTMFSYEQYF. CDR3 DNA sequence: TGTGCCAGCACCCATGGAGCGGGGACGATGTTCTCCTACGAGCAGTACTTC.

A few counts support this clonotype. The chain combines TRBV7-9 with TRBJ2-1, with D unresolved. CDR3 length equals 12 residues. Germline V lookup: CDR1 SEHNR, CDR2 FQNEAQ (reference sequence). Trimming stripped 3 bases from V and 10 bases from J, with 10 bases between. The CDR3 coding sequence is TGTGCCAGCAGCTTGTCAGAGTTAGAGCAGTTCTTC. Its translation is CASSLSELEQFF.